The 30 T cell receptor beta chains listed next were all sequenced from one sample in a study of shared clonotypes between healthy human individuals. Here immunoSEQ multiplex PCR was the method, and the copy in TCRdb shows in-frame clones only, minus some. The profile shows about 380,000 clones, 90% to 98% of them singletons. The sequencing sample was made of memory CD8+ T cells sorted from blood. Documented subset: CD45RO+ cells pooled with CCR7-negative TemRA cells. These receptors were collected from a man under 40 in good health.

The gene calls are TRBV7-3 and TRBJ2-5, with TRBD2 matching over 11 bases. There are 17 residues in the CDR3. The V segment lost 10 bases and the J segment 4 bases; nucleotides outside the gene matches: 17. Germline values: CDR1 SGHTA, CDR2 FQGTGA. This chain's CDR3 is CANNLAKLAGEGETQYF. CDR3 DNA: TGTGCCAACAACCTAGCCAAACTAGCGGGAGAGGGAGAGACCCAGTACTTC.

CDR3 residues: CASSLGLAETYPYNEQFF. Here the CDR3 DNA reads TGTGCCAGCAGCCTAGGACTAGCCGAAACCTATCCCTACAATGAGCAGTTCTTC. The chain has TRBV9 and TRBJ2-1; TRBD2 matches 8 bases. Per the germline V gene, CDR1 is SGDLS and CDR2 is YYNGEE. V gave up 4 bases and J gave up 2 bases; unmatched junction bases: 14. The CDR3 extends over 18 amino acids.

The chain recombines TRBV4-2 with TRBJ1-5; tentative D call: TRBD1 (5 bases). V shed 3 bases and J shed 5 bases, with 11 bases lying between them. Germline CDR1 is LGHNA and CDR2 is YNFKEQ. The CDR3 contains 14 residues. CDR3 in amino acids: CASSHPDRDQPQHF. The CDR3, as DNA: TGTGCCAGCAGCCATCCCGACAGAGATCAGCCCCAGCATTTT.

V is TRBV21-1 and J is TRBJ2-3; the table's D call, TRBD2, was not checked against the DNA. TRBV21-1 is shown as a pseudogene. The CDR3 is made up of 17 amino acids. The CDR3 sequence is CASTRLAGTQEVDTQYF. In DNA, the CDR3 is TGTGCCAGCACCCGACTAGCGGGTACCCAAGAGGTAGATACGCAGTATTTT.

The chain carries TRBV11-2 and TRBJ2-2; the D is unclear. There are 14 residues in the CDR3. CDR1 is SGHAT, CDR2 FQNNGV, per germline. Trimming took off 5 bases at V and 3 bases at J, with 10 bases between the two ends. CDR3 in DNA: TGTGCCAGCAGCCTCGGACCCTACACCGGGGAGCTGTTTTTT. Residues: CASSLGPYTGELFF.

This clone was picked up one time. This rearrangement joins TRBV6-1 to TRBJ1-2; tentative D call: TRBD1 (6 bases). Germline CDR1 MNHNS, CDR2 SASEGT. V lost 2 bases and J 5 bases, leaving 12 bases between the germline ends. This CDR3 comprises 14 residues. Written as DNA, the CDR3 is TGTGCCAGCAGTGAATATACAGGGCAGTATGGCTACACCTTC. Its protein is CASSEYTGQYGYTF.

The chain has TRBV30 and TRBJ2-1, with a weak D call TRBD1 (6 bases). CDR3 length equals 14 residues. CDR1 and CDR2 from the germline V gene are GTSNPN and SVGIG (reference sequence). Between the trimmed V and J ends, which lost 1 base and 3 bases, there was a span of 10 bases. This CDR3 reads CAWSGRTVYNEQFF. CDR3 sequence (DNA): TGTGCCTGGAGTGGGAGGACAGTCTACAATGAGCAGTTCTTC. The entire variable domain, with the rest obtained from reference TRBV30 and TRBJ2-1, is as follows: SQTIHQWPATLVQPVGSPLSLECTVEGTSNPNLYWYRQAAGRGLQLLFYSVGIGQISSEVPQNLSASRPQDRQFILSSKKLLLSDSGFYLCAWSGRTVYNEQFFGPGTRLTVL.

The rearrangement links TRBV7-9 to TRBJ2-3, with D uncertain. The ends were cut back, 4 bases at V and 4 bases at J, with 15 bases in the middle. The CDR3 totals 15 residues. CDR1 and CDR2 from the germline V gene are SEHNR and FQNEAQ (reference sequence). The CDR3, as DNA: TGTGCCAGCAGCTGGCCCAGTGGGTGGCCAGATACGCAGTATTTT. Protein: CASSWPSGWPDTQYF. The variable domain in full, with the rest retrieved from reference TRBV7-9 and TRBJ2-3, is DTGVSQNPRHKITKRGQNVTFRCDPISEHNRLYWYRQTLGQGPEFLTYFQNEAQLEKSRLLSDRFSAERPKGSFSTLEIQRTEQGDSAMYLCASSWPSGWPDTQYFGPGTRLTVL.

This clone came up once. This chain joins TRBV5-6 and TRBJ1-2, with D perhaps TRBD1 (5 bases). This CDR3 comprises 13 residues. The V end was cut by 2 bases, the J end by 4 bases, with 9 bases between. The V gene's germline CDR1 is SGHDT and CDR2 YYEEEE. CDR3 in amino acids: CASSLPGIYGYTF. The CDR3, as DNA: TGTGCCAGCAGCTTACCAGGGATCTATGGCTACACCTTC. Supplemented by reference TRBV5-6 and TRBJ1-2, the full variable domain reads DAGVTQSPTHLIKTRGQQVTLRCSPKSGHDTVSWYQQALGQGPQFIFQYYEEEERQRGNFPDRFSGHQFPNYSSELNVNALLLGDSALYLCASSLPGIYGYTFGSGTRLTVV.

This clone was counted once. This rearrangement joins TRBV11-2 to TRBJ2-1; 12 positions match TRBD2. The J segment lost 5 bases and the V segment lost 1 base, leaving 0 bases of the junction unmatched. The CDR3 length is 15 residues. Germline lookup yields CDR1 SGHAT and CDR2 FQNNGV. CDR3 sequence: CASSLGTSGNNEQFF. As DNA, the CDR3 is TGTGCCAGCAGCTTAGGGACTAGCGGGAACAATGAGCAGTTCTTC.

The chain couples TRBV10-3 to TRBJ2-5, with a tentative D call TRBD1 (6 bases). Germline assignment: CDR1 ENHRY and CDR2 SYGVKD. The length of the CDR3 is 20 residues. V was clipped by 4 bases and J by 0 bases, with 27 bases between them. The CDR3 protein is CAISATPTRPGALNQETQYF. The DNA for the CDR3 is TGTGCCATCAGTGCCACCCCTACTCGCCCAGGGGCGCTTAACCAAGAGACCCAGTACTTC.

The V gene is TRBV30, the J gene TRBJ2-3; 14 bases are a match to TRBD2. Germline-derived CDR1 and CDR2 are GTSNPN and SVGIG (reference sequence). V was pared by 2 bases and J by 5 bases, with 6 bases of the junction left unmatched. The CDR3 loop spans 16 amino acids. CDR3 protein: CAWSYGTSGSIDTQYF. DNA for the CDR3: TGTGCCTGGAGTTATGGGACTAGCGGGAGTATAGATACGCAGTATTTT.

The rearrangement links TRBV29-1 to TRBJ2-2; TRBD1 matches at 10 bases. Germline V gene sequence: CDR1 SQVTM, CDR2 ANQGSEA. The length of the CDR3 is 16 residues. V was clipped by 4 bases and J by 1 base; unmatched bases: 6. The CDR3 spells CSVGTGGGVNTGELFF. The DNA of the CDR3 is TGCAGCGTTGGGACAGGGGGTGGGGTGAACACCGGGGAGCTGTTTTTT.

The chain joins TRBV5-1 to TRBJ2-1; TRBD1 matches at 9 bases. CDR3 length equals 17 residues. The germline CDR1 and CDR2 sequences are SGHRS and YFSETQ. V gave up 1 base and J gave up 7 bases; unmatched junction bases: 12. CDR3 residues: CASSLWGSGTGRNEQFF. CDR3 DNA: TGCGCCAGCAGCTTGTGGGGGTCCGGGACAGGGAGGAATGAGCAGTTCTTC.

The rearrangement joins TRBV28 to TRBJ2-5; 10 positions match TRBD2. This CDR3 contains 15 residues. Germline V CDR1 and CDR2: MDHEN, SYDVKM. Trimming removed 5 bases from V and 2 bases from J; junction bases left unmatched: 5. CDR3 amino acids: CASSVLAGLQETQYF. CDR3 bases: TGTGCCAGCAGTGTACTAGCGGGACTACAAGAGACCCAGTACTTC.

This clone came up once. This CDR3 is CASSPRVAGGEQYF. The CDR3 bases are TGTGCCAGCAGCCCCAGGGTCGCTGGAGGAGAGCAGTACTTC. The rearrangement uses TRBV7-9 and TRBJ2-7; D might be TRBD1 or TRBD2, each matching 5 bases. Germline CDR1 and CDR2: SEHNR and FQNEAQ (reference sequence). This CDR3 comprises 14 residues. With 5 bases removed from V and 7 bases from J, the gap between germline ends came to 18 bases.

The chain is built from TRBV10-1 and TRBJ2-1, with D unresolved. Trimming shortened V by 4 bases and J by 4 bases, and 5 bases separated the two germline ends. This CDR3 region has 12 residues. The V gene's germline CDR1 is WNHNN and CDR2 SYGVQD (reference sequence). CDR3 in amino acids: CASSGLYNEQFF. The CDR3 DNA reads TGCGCCAGCAGTGGCCTATACAATGAGCAGTTCTTC.

This clone showed up just once. The J gene is TRBJ2-1, the V gene TRBV4-2; the D is unclear. Trimming removed 1 base from V and 3 bases from J, with 13 bases in between. CDR1 is LGHNA and CDR2 is YNFKEQ in the germline V gene. The length of the CDR3 is 16 residues. The CDR3 nucleotides are TGTGCCAGCAGCCAAGTCCAGCTGAATATCTACAATGAGCAGTTCTTC. Protein sequence: CASSQVQLNIYNEQFF.

V is TRBV5-4 and J is TRBJ2-7, with D possibly called TRBD1 or TRBD2 (5 bases each). Germline assignment: CDR1 SGHNT and CDR2 YYREEE (reference sequence). The germline V and J ends were trimmed by 0 bases and 3 bases, with 10 bases remaining between them. The CDR3 is 14 amino acids. In DNA form, the CDR3 reads TGTGCCAGCAGCTTGGGTGGGGGAAACTACGAGCAGTACTTC. This translates into CASSLGGGNYEQYF.

V gene TRBV5-1 combines with J gene TRBJ1-1; 8 nucleotides match TRBD1. Germline trimming cut 1 base from V and 1 base from J; bases unmatched to any gene: 9. The germline CDR1 and CDR2 sequences are SGHRS and YFSETQ. The CDR3 totals 17 residues. CDR3 loop: CASSLNAGGQGNTEAFF. The DNA of the CDR3 is TGCGCCAGCAGCTTGAATGCAGGGGGCCAGGGGAACACTGAAGCTTTCTTT. Full variable domain (rest looked up from reference TRBV5-1 and TRBJ1-1): KAGVTQTPRYLIKTRGQQVTLSCSPISGHRSVSWYQQTPGQGLQFLFEYFSETQRNKGNFPGRFSGRQFSNSRSEMNVSTLELGDSALYLCASSLNAGGQGNTEAFFGQGTRLTVV.

In this sample, this clone turned up once. V gene TRBV4-2 combines with J gene TRBJ2-3, with D perhaps TRBD2 (6 bases). Between the trimmed V and J ends, which lost 7 bases and 0 bases, there was a span of 14 bases. The CDR3 consists of 15 residues. Germline assignment: CDR1 LGHNA and CDR2 YNFKEQ. CDR3 region: CASTLASDSTDTQYF. The CDR3 bases are TGTGCCAGCACCCTAGCTAGCGATAGCACAGATACGCAGTATTTT.

A single count supports this clone. The V gene is TRBV10-3, the J gene TRBJ2-7; D may correspond to TRBD1 or TRBD2 (6 bases each). Germline-derived CDR1 and CDR2 are ENHRY and SYGVKD. CDR3 length: 12 amino acids. V was clipped by 10 bases and J by 2 bases, with 12 bases between them. The CDR3 protein is CATEGGAYEQYF. The CDR3 nucleotides read TGTGCCACCGAGGGGGGCGCCTACGAGCAGTACTTC.

This clone is a singleton in its sample. The J gene is TRBJ1-1, the V gene TRBV7-8, with a tentative D call TRBD1 (5 bases). CDR3 size: 18 residues. With 7 bases removed from V and 0 bases from J, the gap between germline ends came to 24 bases. The germline V gene encodes CDR1 SGHVS and CDR2 FQNEAQ. CDR3: CASTKNPQGQALNTEAFF. The CDR3 nucleotides are TGTGCCAGCACCAAAAACCCGCAGGGCCAAGCTTTGAACACTGAAGCTTTCTTT.

CDR3 sequence (DNA): TGTGCCAGCAGCGTACTAGGGTCCAGCATTCAGTACTTC. Translated, it gives CASSVLGSSIQYF. The chain uses TRBV7-2 and TRBJ2-4; tentatively, D is TRBD2 (5 bases). CDR3 length: 13 residues. V was shortened by 5 bases and J by 9 bases, with 14 bases between the two germline ends. CDR1 is SGHTA and CDR2 is FQGNSA in the germline V gene.

Only one count was recorded for this clone. The chain links TRBV10-2 to TRBJ2-7, with 15 positions matching TRBD2. The CDR3 runs 18 residues. Looked up from germline, CDR1 is WSHSY and CDR2 is SAAADI. After removal of 6 bases from V and 7 bases from J, the junction contained 16 bases not matched to a gene. CDR3 amino acids: CASRRGLAGGRGSKEQYF. The CDR3 DNA is TGCGCCAGCAGGCGGGGACTAGCGGGAGGTAGGGGATCAAAGGAGCAGTACTTC.

The chain links TRBV19 to TRBJ2-3; 10 nucleotides agree with TRBD2. V shed 3 bases, J shed 2 bases, and the junction held 11 bases outside the gene matches. This CDR3 is built from 18 residues. From germline, CDR1 is LNHDA and CDR2 SQIVND (reference sequence). CDR3 nucleotides: TGTGCCAGTAGTATTTCATGGCGAGCGGGAGGGCCCACAGATACGCAGTATTTT. It codes for CASSISWRAGGPTDTQYF.

This clone occurred once. This chain connects TRBV7-2 to TRBJ2-1, with D perhaps matching TRBD2 (6 bases). The length of the CDR3 is 14 residues. Germline V gene lookup returns CDR1 SGHTA and CDR2 FQGNSA. V lost 6 bases to trimming and J lost 4 bases, with 13 bases between them. The DNA for the CDR3 is TGTGCCAGCAGTCGCGGGATTTGGTACAATGAGCAGTTCTTC. This sequence encodes CASSRGIWYNEQFF.

The rearrangement uses TRBV18 and TRBJ1-1; D is unresolved. The CDR3 loop spans 12 amino acids. The germline CDR1 and CDR2 sequences are KGHSH and LQKENI. V lost 3 bases, J lost 6 bases, and 8 bases lay in between. This CDR3 reads CASSPIGPEAFF. For the CDR3, the DNA is TGTGCCAGCTCACCTATTGGGCCTGAAGCTTTCTTT.

The V and J genes are TRBV5-6 and TRBJ2-1, with TRBD2 identical over 7 bases. In germline, CDR1 is SGHDT, CDR2 YYEEEE. V trimming: 4 bases; J trimming: 9 bases; junction bases outside the gene matches: 1. This CDR3 has 11 residues. The CDR3 coding sequence is TGTGCCAGCAGCACGGGGGGTGAGCAGTTCTTC. Its translation is CASSTGGEQFF.

The rearrangement links TRBV30 to TRBJ2-7; D is perhaps TRBD1 (6 bases). CDR1 is GTSNPN, CDR2 SVGIG, per germline (reference sequence). The V end lost 4 bases, the J end lost 2 bases, and 12 bases lay between the germline ends. The CDR3 sequence is 13 residues long. For the CDR3, the DNA is TGTGCCTGGAACCCAGGACAGCCCTACGAGCAGTACTTC. Translated: CAWNPGQPYEQYF. The full variable domain, with the rest looked up from reference TRBV30 and TRBJ2-7, is SQTIHQWPATLVQPVGSPLSLECTVEGTSNPNLYWYRQAAGRGLQLLFYSVGIGQISSEVPQNLSASRPQDRQFILSSKKLLLSDSGFYLCAWNPGQPYEQYFGPGTRLTVT.